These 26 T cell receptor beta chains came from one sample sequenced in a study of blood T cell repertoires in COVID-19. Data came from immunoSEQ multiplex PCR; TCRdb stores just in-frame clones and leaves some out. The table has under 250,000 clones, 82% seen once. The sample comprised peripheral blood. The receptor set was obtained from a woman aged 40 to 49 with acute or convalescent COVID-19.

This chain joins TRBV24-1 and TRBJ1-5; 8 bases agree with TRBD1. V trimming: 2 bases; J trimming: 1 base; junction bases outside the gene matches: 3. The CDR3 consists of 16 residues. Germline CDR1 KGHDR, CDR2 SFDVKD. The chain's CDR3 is CATSDWTGLSNQPQHF. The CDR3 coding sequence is TGTGCCACCAGTGATTGGACAGGGCTGAGCAATCAGCCCCAGCATTTT.

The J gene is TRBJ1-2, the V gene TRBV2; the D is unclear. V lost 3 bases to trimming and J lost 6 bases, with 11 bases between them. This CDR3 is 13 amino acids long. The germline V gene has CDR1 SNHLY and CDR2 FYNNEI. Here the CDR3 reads CASSDLGFNGYTF. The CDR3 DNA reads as TGTGCCAGCAGTGACCTAGGATTCAATGGCTACACCTTC.

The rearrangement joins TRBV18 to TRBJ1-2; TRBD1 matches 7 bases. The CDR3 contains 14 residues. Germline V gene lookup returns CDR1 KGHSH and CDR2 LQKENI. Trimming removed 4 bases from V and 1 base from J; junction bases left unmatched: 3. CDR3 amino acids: CASSLGQSNYGYTF. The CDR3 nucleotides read TGTGCCAGCTCACTGGGACAGAGTAACTATGGCTACACCTTC.

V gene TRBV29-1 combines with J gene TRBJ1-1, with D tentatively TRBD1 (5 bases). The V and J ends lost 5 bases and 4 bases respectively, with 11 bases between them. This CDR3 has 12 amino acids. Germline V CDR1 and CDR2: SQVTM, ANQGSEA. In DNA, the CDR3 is TGCAGCGTTTCCGGGCAGGGCACTGAAGCTTTCTTT. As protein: CSVSGQGTEAFF.

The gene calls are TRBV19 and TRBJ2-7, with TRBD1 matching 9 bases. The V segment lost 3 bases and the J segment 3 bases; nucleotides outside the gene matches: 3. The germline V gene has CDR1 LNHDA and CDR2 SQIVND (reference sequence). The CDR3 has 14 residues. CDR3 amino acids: CASSIETGGYEQYF. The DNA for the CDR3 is TGTGCCAGTAGTATCGAGACAGGGGGCTACGAGCAGTACTTC. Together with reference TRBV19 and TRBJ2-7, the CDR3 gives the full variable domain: DGGITQSPKYLFRKEGQNVTLSCEQNLNHDAMYWYRQDPGQGLRLIYYSQIVNDFQKGDIAEGYSVSREKKESFPLTVTSAQKNPTAFYLCASSIETGGYEQYFGPGTRLTVT.

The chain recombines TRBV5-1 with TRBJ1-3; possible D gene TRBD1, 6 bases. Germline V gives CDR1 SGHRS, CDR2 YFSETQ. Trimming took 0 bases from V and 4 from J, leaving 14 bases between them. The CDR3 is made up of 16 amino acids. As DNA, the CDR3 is TGCGCCAGCAGCTTGGTTACAGGGACGAGCGGAAACACCATATATTTT. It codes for CASSLVTGTSGNTIYF.

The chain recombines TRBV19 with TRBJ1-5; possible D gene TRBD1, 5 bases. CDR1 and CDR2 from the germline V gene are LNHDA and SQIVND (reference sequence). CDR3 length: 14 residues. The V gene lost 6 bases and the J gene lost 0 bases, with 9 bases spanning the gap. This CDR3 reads CASRQVHSNQPQHF. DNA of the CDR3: TGTGCCAGTAGACAGGTACATAGCAATCAGCCCCAGCATTTT.

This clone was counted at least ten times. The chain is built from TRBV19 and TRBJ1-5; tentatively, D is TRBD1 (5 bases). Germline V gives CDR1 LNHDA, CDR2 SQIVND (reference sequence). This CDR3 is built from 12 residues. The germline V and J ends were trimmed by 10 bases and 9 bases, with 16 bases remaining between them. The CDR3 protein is CATGWGDRPQHF. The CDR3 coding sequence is TGTGCCACCGGGTGGGGCGACCGGCCCCAGCATTTT. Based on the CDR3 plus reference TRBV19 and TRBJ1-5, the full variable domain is DGGITQSPKYLFRKEGQNVTLSCEQNLNHDAMYWYRQDPGQGLRLIYYSQIVNDFQKGDIAEGYSVSREKKESFPLTVTSAQKNPTAFYLCATGWGDRPQHFGDGTRLSIL.

The CDR3 is CASSLGVAGAYNEQFF. CDR3 in DNA: TGCGCCAGCAGCTTGGGGGTAGCGGGAGCATACAATGAGCAGTTCTTC. The chain uses TRBV5-1 and TRBJ2-1; 9 bases line up with TRBD2. The V gene's germline CDR1 is SGHRS and CDR2 YFSETQ. The CDR3 length is 16 residues. V was pared by 0 bases and J by 4 bases, with 5 bases of the junction left unmatched.

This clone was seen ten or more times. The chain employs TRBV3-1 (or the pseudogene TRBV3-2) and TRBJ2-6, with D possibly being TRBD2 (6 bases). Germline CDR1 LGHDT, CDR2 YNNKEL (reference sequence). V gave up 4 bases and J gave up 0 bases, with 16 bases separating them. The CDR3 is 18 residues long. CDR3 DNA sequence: TGTGCCAGCAGCCGAGAACTAGCTTTTGGCTCTGGGGCCAACGTCCTGACTTTC. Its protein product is CASSRELAFGSGANVLTF.

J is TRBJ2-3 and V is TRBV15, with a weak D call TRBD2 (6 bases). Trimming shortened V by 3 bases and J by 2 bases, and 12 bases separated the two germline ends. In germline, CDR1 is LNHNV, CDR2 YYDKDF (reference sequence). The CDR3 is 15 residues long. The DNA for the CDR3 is TGTGCCACCAGCAGTGGGGGGAGGTACACAGATACGCAGTATTTT. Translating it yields CATSSGGRYTDTQYF.

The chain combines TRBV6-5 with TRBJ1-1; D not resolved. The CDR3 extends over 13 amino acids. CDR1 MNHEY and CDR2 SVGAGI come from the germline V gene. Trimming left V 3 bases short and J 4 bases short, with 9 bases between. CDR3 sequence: CASSYRAGTEAFF. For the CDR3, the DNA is TGTGCCAGCAGTTATCGAGCGGGCACTGAAGCTTTCTTT.

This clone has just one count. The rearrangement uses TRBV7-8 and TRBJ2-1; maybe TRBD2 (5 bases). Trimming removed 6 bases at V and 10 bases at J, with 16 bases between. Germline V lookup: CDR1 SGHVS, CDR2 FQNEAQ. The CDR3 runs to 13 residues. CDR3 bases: TGTGCCAGCAGGTCAAGCCAAAGCGGAGAGCAGTTCTTC. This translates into CASRSSQSGEQFF.

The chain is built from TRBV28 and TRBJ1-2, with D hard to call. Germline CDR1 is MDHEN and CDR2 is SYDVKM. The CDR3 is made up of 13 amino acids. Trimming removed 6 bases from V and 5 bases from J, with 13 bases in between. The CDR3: CASSSPDLYGYTF. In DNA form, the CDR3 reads TGTGCCAGCAGCTCCCCCGACTTGTATGGCTACACCTTC.

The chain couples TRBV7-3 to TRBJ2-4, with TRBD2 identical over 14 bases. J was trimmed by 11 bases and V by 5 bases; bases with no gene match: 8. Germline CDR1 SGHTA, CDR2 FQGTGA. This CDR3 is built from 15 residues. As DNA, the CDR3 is TGTGCCAGCAGCCTGACTAGCGGGGGGGCTCAGGTTCAGTACTTC. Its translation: CASSLTSGGAQVQYF.

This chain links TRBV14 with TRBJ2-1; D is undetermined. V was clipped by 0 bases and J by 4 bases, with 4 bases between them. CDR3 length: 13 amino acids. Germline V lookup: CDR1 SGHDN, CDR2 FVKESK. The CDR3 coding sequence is TGTGCCAGCAGCCAAGACCTGTACAATGAGCAGTTCTTC. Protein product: CASSQDLYNEQFF.

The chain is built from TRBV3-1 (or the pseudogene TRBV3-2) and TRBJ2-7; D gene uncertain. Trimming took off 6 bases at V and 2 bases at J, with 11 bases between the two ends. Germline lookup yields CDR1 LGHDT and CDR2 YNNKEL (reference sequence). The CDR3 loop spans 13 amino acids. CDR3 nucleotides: TGTGCCAGCAGTCCCCATGGCCCCTACGAGCAGTACTTC. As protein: CASSPHGPYEQYF.

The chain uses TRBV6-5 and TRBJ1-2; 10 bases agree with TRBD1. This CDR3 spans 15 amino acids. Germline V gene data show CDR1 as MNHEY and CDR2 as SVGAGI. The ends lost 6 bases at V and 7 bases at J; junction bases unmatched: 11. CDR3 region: CASSRYGQGDSGYTF. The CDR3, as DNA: TGTGCCAGCAGCCGCTACGGACAGGGGGATAGTGGCTACACCTTC.

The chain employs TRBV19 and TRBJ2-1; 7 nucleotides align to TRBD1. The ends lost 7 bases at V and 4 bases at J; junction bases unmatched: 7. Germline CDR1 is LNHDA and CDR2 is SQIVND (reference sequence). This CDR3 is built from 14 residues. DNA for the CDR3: TGTGCCAGTAACCGGGACAGAGGATACAATGAGCAGTTCTTC. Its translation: CASNRDRGYNEQFF. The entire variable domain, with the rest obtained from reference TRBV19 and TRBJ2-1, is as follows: DGGITQSPKYLFRKEGQNVTLSCEQNLNHDAMYWYRQDPGQGLRLIYYSQIVNDFQKGDIAEGYSVSREKKESFPLTVTSAQKNPTAFYLCASNRDRGYNEQFFGPGTRLTVL.

The CDR3 spells CSVQGAITGELFF. DNA for the CDR3: TGCAGCGTTCAGGGGGCGATTACCGGGGAGCTGTTTTTT. The V call is TRBV29-1, the J call TRBJ2-2; 8 nucleotides agree with TRBD1. Germline CDR1 SQVTM, CDR2 ANQGSEA. V lost 5 bases, J lost 5 bases, and 4 bases stayed unmatched. The CDR3 consists of 13 residues.

In DNA form, the CDR3 reads TGCAGCGTTGAAGGAAACAGGGGTGACTCCTACGAGCAGTACTTC. It encodes CSVEGNRGDSYEQYF. The V gene is TRBV29-1, the J gene TRBJ2-7; 7 bases are shared with TRBD1. Unmatched junction bases numbered 6, after V lost 1 base and J lost 0 bases. This CDR3 has 15 amino acids. Looked up from germline, CDR1 is SQVTM and CDR2 is ANQGSEA.

The CDR3 protein is CATRIAGGTSYEQYF. In nucleotides, the CDR3 is TGTGCCACCAGAATAGCGGGAGGCACCTCCTACGAGCAGTACTTC. The chain couples TRBV19 to TRBJ2-7, with 10 bases fitting TRBD2. CDR1 and CDR2 from the germline V gene are LNHDA and SQIVND (reference sequence). This CDR3 has 15 residues. V lost 10 bases to trimming and J lost 0 bases; unmatched junction nucleotides: 9.

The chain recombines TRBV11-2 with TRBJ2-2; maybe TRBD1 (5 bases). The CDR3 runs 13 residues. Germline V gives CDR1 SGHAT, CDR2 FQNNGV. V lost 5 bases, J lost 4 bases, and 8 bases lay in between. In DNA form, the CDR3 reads TGTGCCAGCAGCCCAGGGTTCACCGGGGAGCTGTTTTTT. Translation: CASSPGFTGELFF.

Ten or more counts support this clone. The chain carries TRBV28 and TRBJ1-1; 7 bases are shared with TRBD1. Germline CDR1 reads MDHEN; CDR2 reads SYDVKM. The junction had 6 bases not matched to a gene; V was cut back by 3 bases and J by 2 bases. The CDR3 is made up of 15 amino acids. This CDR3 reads CASSFPGTVNTEAFF. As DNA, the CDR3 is TGTGCCAGCAGTTTCCCCGGGACAGTCAACACTGAAGCTTTCTTT.

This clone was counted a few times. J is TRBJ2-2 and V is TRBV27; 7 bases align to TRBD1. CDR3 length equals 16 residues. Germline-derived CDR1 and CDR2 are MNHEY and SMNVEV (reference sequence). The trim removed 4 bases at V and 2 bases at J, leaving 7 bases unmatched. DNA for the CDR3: TGTGCCAGCAGTTCCCGACAGGGCCCAAACACCGGGGAGCTGTTTTTT. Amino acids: CASSSRQGPNTGELFF.

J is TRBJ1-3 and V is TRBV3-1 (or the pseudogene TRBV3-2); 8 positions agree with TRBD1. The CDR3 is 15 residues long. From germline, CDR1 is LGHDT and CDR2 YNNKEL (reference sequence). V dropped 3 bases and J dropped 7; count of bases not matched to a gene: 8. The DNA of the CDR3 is TGTGCCAGCAGCCAGGGGACAGGCCTTTCGAACACCATATATTTT. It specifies CASSQGTGLSNTIYF.